A single TCR beta chain is shown here with its context. The source of the sample is a study of blood T cell repertoires in COVID-19. Trimming cost V 4 bases and J 5 bases, with 5 bases left between them. This CDR3 region has 11 residues. Some clones are missing from TCRdb's copy, which holds only in-frame ones; the method was immunoSEQ multiplex PCR. The table records about 150,000 clones, over 75% of them present only once. A Seattle source enrolled patients during active infection and followed them longitudinally. This TCR was recovered from a man between 18 and 35 years old with COVID-19, enrolled during active disease. The sequenced sample was peripheral blood. The chain is built from TRBV12-3 or TRBV12-4 and TRBJ1-2; unclear D gene. The CDR3 coding sequence is TGTGCCAGCAGTTCAGGATATGGCTACACCTTC. It yields the protein CASSSGYGYTF.